The present T cell receptor beta chain was sequenced within a study of CD4 T cells in relation to SARS-CoV-2 and coronaviruses. Study details: TCR beta CDR3s were sequenced after roughly nine-day antigen culture of PBMCs. Negative control cultures got HIV-1 Nef peptides or no peptide. Shared crossreactive spike epitopes were mapped to their HLA restriction.

Before the COVID-19 pandemic, during about 2011-2019, CD4+ T cells were taken from unexposed donors. Isolation of CD4+ T cells took place after about 9 days in culture. Cells permitting, SARS-CoV-2 S/N and four cold-coronavirus spikes were tested on unexposed-donor CD4+ T cells. For this clone: Its antigen is not identified.

Between the trimmed V and J ends, which lost 5 bases and 0 bases, there was a span of 14 bases. The CDR3 has 16 amino acids. Germline values: CDR1 SGHTA, CDR2 FQGTGA. Some clones are missing from TCRdb's copy, which holds only in-frame ones; the method was immunoSEQ multiplex PCR. The sample consists of about 22,000 clones, approximately 68% of them appearing once. This chain uses TRBV7-3 with TRBJ2-1, with D uncertain. This sequence originates from a human donor in good health. Sequencing used CD4+ T cells from PBMCs, cultured in vitro. Here the CDR3 reads CASSRNGRSSYNEQFF. For the CDR3, the DNA is TGTGCCAGCAGCCGAAACGGACGGTCCTCCTACAATGAGCAGTTCTTC.